These 11 T cell receptor beta chains came from one sample sequenced in a study of blood T cells in healthy people across ages. For the second PCR, which ran for roughly 6 to 12 cycles, a sample-barcoded 5' primer and a J-beta primer mix were used. TCRdb re-analysed the 5' RACE reads in MiXCR, keeping a single row per CDR3 protein. The sample consists of around 1,000,000 distinct CDR3 sequences, around 25% of them appearing once. These records were also assigned to another study, of T cells of mothers and their children.

Material for sequencing was blood. Receptor source: a girl aged 2 to 10 in good health.

This clonotype has just a few counts. The rearrangement links TRBV5-1 to TRBJ1-2, with TRBD1 matching 7 bases. The CDR3 loop spans 16 amino acids. Trimming took 2 bases from V and 0 from J; bases not matched to a gene: 7. Germline CDR1 is SGHRS and CDR2 is YFSETQ. The CDR3 region is CASSFGAGQTNYGYTF. The CDR3 DNA sequence: TGCGCCAGCAGCTTCGGGGCGGGACAGACTAACTATGGCTACACCTTC.

The rearrangement joins TRBV9 to TRBJ2-7; possibly TRBD2 for D (5 bases). The CDR3 spans 13 residues. In germline, CDR1 is SGDLS, CDR2 YYNGEE. With 0 bases removed from V and 5 bases from J, the gap between germline ends came to 9 bases. CDR3 residues: CASSVGAEDEQYF. The DNA for the CDR3 is TGTGCCAGCAGCGTAGGAGCGGAGGACGAGCAGTACTTC. The full variable domain, its missing parts supplied by reference TRBV9 and TRBJ2-7, is DSGVTQTPKHLITATGQRVTLRCSPRSGDLSVYWYQQSLDQGLQFLIQYYNGEERAKGNILERFSAQQFPDLHSELNLSSLELGDSALYFCASSVGAEDEQYFGPGTRLTVT.

The chain recombines TRBV28 with TRBJ1-6; maybe TRBD1 (5 bases). Trimming shortened V by 6 bases and J by 8 bases, and 17 bases separated the two germline ends. The CDR3 length is 15 residues. Germline-derived CDR1 and CDR2 are MDHEN and SYDVKM. In nucleotides, the CDR3 is TGTGCCAGCAGCCGCAAGGGGAGTAGGGATTCACCCCTCCACTTT. This translates into CASSRKGSRDSPLHF.

The chain has TRBV6-5 and TRBJ2-5, with D possibly TRBD2 on 7 matching bases. CDR1 and CDR2 (germline): MNHEY, SVGAGI. The length of the CDR3 is 14 residues. Trimming cost V 5 bases and J 5 bases, with 15 bases left between them. The DNA for the CDR3 is TGTGCCAGCAGTCACTTTAGGGGGGGGGAGACCCAGTACTTC. It yields the protein CASSHFRGGETQYF.

V gene TRBV7-2 combines with J gene TRBJ2-3, with D hard to call. CDR3 length: 16 amino acids. Trimming removed 3 bases at V and 1 base at J, with 14 bases between. Germline V CDR1 and CDR2: SGHTA, FQGNSA. For the CDR3, the DNA is TGTGCCAGCAGCTTTCGATTGAGAGTCGGCACAGATACGCAGTATTTT. It is translated as CASSFRLRVGTDTQYF.

This chain connects TRBV11-2 to TRBJ2-5; D possibly uses TRBD1 or TRBD2 (5 bases each). Germline V gene data show CDR1 as SGHAT and CDR2 as FQNNGV. This CDR3 has 15 residues. The V gene lost 5 bases and the J gene lost 3 bases, with 16 bases spanning the gap. CDR3 bases: TGTGCCAGCAGCGACCGGGGCCGTAGGGAAGAGACCCAGTACTTC. Encoded protein: CASSDRGRREETQYF. Full variable domain (outside the CDR3, taken from reference TRBV11-2 and TRBJ2-5): EAGVAQSPRYKIIEKRQSVAFWCNPISGHATLYWYQQILGQGPKLLIQFQNNGVVDDSQLPKDRFSAERLKGVDSTLKIQPAKLEDSAVYLCASSDRGRREETQYFGPGTRLLVL.

The rearrangement uses TRBV5-1 and TRBJ1-3; D gene uncertain. Deletions cut 1 base from V and 0 bases from J, with 11 bases between. Germline V CDR1 and CDR2: SGHRS, YFSETQ. The CDR3 loop spans 16 amino acids. The CDR3 DNA follows: TGCGCCAGCAGCTTGTCGGCGACCGGCTCTGGAAACACCATATATTTT. Translated, it gives CASSLSATGSGNTIYF.

The rearrangement links TRBV5-1 to TRBJ1-2; D is uncertain. Germline values: CDR1 SGHRS, CDR2 YFSETQ. The V gene lost 4 bases and the J gene lost 9 bases, with 22 bases spanning the gap. The CDR3 sequence is 15 residues long. CDR3 sequence reads: CASSPLQARADRYTF. The CDR3 coding sequence is TGCGCCAGCAGCCCCCTTCAGGCTAGGGCAGATCGCTACACCTTC.

The chain employs TRBV28 and TRBJ1-3; D may be TRBD1 (5 bases). CDR1 and CDR2 (germline): MDHEN, SYDVKM. This CDR3 comprises 16 residues. The ends were cut back, 3 bases at V and 0 bases at J, with 12 bases in the middle. The CDR3 region is CASSLPGGPSGNTIYF. As DNA, the CDR3 is TGTGCCAGCAGTTTGCCCGGGGGTCCCTCTGGAAACACCATATATTTT.

This chain connects TRBV11-2 to TRBJ2-1; a weak D match, TRBD2 (6 bases). The assigned J gene may be wrong: the sequence end matches TRBJ2-7 better. Germline CDR1 is SGHAT and CDR2 is FQNNGV. The CDR3 is 14 amino acids. The CDR3 DNA sequence: TGTGCCAGCAGCCAGACTAGGATGGGCTACGAGCAGTACTTC. It translates to CASSQTRMGYEQYF.

This chain uses TRBV20-1 with TRBJ2-5; tentative D call: TRBD2 (5 bases). The germline CDR1 and CDR2 sequences are DFQATT and SNEGSKA (reference sequence). CDR3 length equals 13 residues. V was pared by 4 bases and J by 5 bases, with 14 bases between. CDR3 amino acids: CSATPRRSETQYF. The CDR3 nucleotides read TGCAGTGCTACCCCCAGGAGGTCGGAGACCCAGTACTTC.